Below are 24 T cell receptor beta chains sequenced from a single sample in a study of OX40 agonist ivuxolimab in advanced cancers. The assay was immunoSEQ multiplex PCR, and TCRdb's table has in-frame clones only and misses some. This table holds 55,000 to 65,000 clones, about 86% found once. The sequenced sample was CD4+ or CD8+ T cells sorted from blood, obtained in a trial of the OX40 agonist ivuxolimab. These receptors all come from an adult with an advanced solid tumor such as melanoma, head and neck, liver or kidney cancer.

The chain employs TRBV11-2 and TRBJ2-5; D is undetermined. Germline-derived CDR1 and CDR2 are SGHAT and FQNNGV. V lost 5 bases and J lost 3, with 13 bases in between. This CDR3 is 14 amino acids long. The CDR3: CASSLSGPKETQYF. The CDR3 DNA is TGTGCCAGCAGCCTATCCGGGCCGAAAGAGACCCAGTACTTC.

The chain links TRBV11-3 to TRBJ2-5, with 9 bases identical to TRBD1. Germline loops: CDR1 SGHNT, CDR2 YENEEA. The CDR3 length is 17 residues. With 6 bases clipped from V and 5 bases from J, the junction kept 16 bases outside the gene matches. The CDR3 loop is CASSWGTGKRVGETQYF. The CDR3 nucleotides read TGTGCCAGCAGTTGGGGGACAGGGAAGAGGGTTGGGGAGACCCAGTACTTC.

Points on this clone: At one end the junction does not follow the germline gene, possibly because of a read error. The CDR3 DNA follows: TGTGCCAGCAGCGGCCAGGTATCTTACCTCAGCTTC. This encodes CASSGQVSYLSF. The chain links TRBV9 to TRBJ2-7; D uncertain. CDR1 is SGDLS and CDR2 is YYNGEE in the germline V gene. The CDR3 consists of 12 residues.

The chain is built from TRBV11-3 and TRBJ2-1, with D perhaps matching TRBD2 (6 bases). Germline values: CDR1 SGHNT, CDR2 YENEEA. The CDR3 spans 16 residues. Trimming shortened V by 2 bases and J by 4 bases, and 15 bases separated the two germline ends. The chain's CDR3 is CASSLRSTSLYNEQFF. DNA for the CDR3: TGTGCCAGCAGCTTACGGTCAACTAGCCTATACAATGAGCAGTTCTTC.

The V call is TRBV9, the J call TRBJ1-1; TRBD1 might be the D (5 bases). V dropped 0 bases and J dropped 6 bases, with 12 bases sitting between them. From germline, CDR1 is SGDLS and CDR2 YYNGEE. This CDR3 has 14 residues. The CDR3 DNA reads TGTGCCAGCAGCGTAGGAGGGGAGACTTCTGAAGCTTTCTTT. This sequence encodes CASSVGGETSEAFF.

V and J are TRBV9 and TRBJ1-5; 9 bases are shared with TRBD1. The CDR3 extends over 14 amino acids. Germline assignment: CDR1 SGDLS and CDR2 YYNGEE. The V and J ends lost 3 bases and 7 bases, in that order; junction bases with no gene match: 5. CDR3 sequence (DNA): TGTGCCAGCAGCGGTCCGGGACAGGGACAGCCCCAGCATTTT. Its protein is CASSGPGQGQPQHF.

Only a few counts were recorded for this clone. The chain employs TRBV6-6 and TRBJ1-5; a possible D gene is TRBD1 (6 bases). Germline CDR1 reads MNHNY; CDR2 reads SVGAGI (reference sequence). V was trimmed by 2 bases and J by 7 bases, leaving 12 bases between them. The CDR3 is made up of 14 amino acids. DNA for the CDR3: TGTGCCAGCAGTTACCCAGGGGTAGCCCAGCCCCAGCATTTT. It codes for CASSYPGVAQPQHF.

The rearrangement joins TRBV2 to TRBJ2-1; TRBD2 matches 11 bases. The V and J ends lost 5 bases and 12 bases, in that order; junction bases with no gene match: 6. The CDR3 runs to 13 residues. The germline CDR1 and CDR2 sequences are SNHLY and FYNNEI. The CDR3 bases are TGTGCCAGCAGTCCACTAGCGGGAGCTGCGCAGTTCTTC. Amino acids: CASSPLAGAAQFF.

The rearrangement joins TRBV19 to TRBJ1-2; D might be TRBD1 (5 bases). V gave up 5 bases and J gave up 2 bases, with 15 bases separating them. The length of the CDR3 is 15 residues. Looked up from germline, CDR1 is LNHDA and CDR2 is SQIVND (reference sequence). The CDR3: CASSSQGMGNYGYTF. The CDR3, as DNA: TGTGCCAGTAGTTCCCAGGGCATGGGAAACTATGGCTACACCTTC.

This rearrangement joins TRBV4-1 to TRBJ1-5; 7 positions agree with TRBD1. Trimming cost V 0 bases and J 7 bases; bases outside gene matches: 6. The CDR3 totals 15 residues. The V gene's germline CDR1 is MGHRA and CDR2 YSYEKL. CDR3 bases: TGCGCCAGCAGCCAAGAAGGGACAGAGAAGCAGCCCCAGCATTTT. Protein: CASSQEGTEKQPQHF.

The chain has TRBV4-2 and TRBJ2-7, with TRBD2 identical over 11 bases. The germline gives CDR1 LGHNA, CDR2 YNFKEQ. This CDR3 is built from 17 residues. V shed 0 bases and J 7 bases; nucleotides not matched to a gene: 11. This CDR3 reads CASSQDLITSGRKEQYF. The CDR3, as DNA: TGTGCCAGCAGCCAAGATCTGATAACTAGCGGGAGAAAAGAGCAGTACTTC.

The genes are TRBV6-1 and TRBJ1-4, with 7 bases that match TRBD1. V trimming: 4 bases; J trimming: 0 bases; junction bases outside the gene matches: 2. The CDR3 covers 15 residues. In germline, CDR1 is MNHNS, CDR2 SASEGT. The chain's CDR3 is CASSGQGATNEKLFF. In DNA form, the CDR3 reads TGTGCCAGCAGTGGGCAGGGGGCAACTAATGAAAAACTGTTTTTT.

CDR3 DNA: TGTGCCAGCAGCGTAGCCACTAGCGGGGTGGGGGGTGAGCAGTTCTTC. It is translated as CASSVATSGVGGEQFF. The chain joins TRBV9 to TRBJ2-1; 10 nucleotides align to TRBD2. There are 16 residues in the CDR3. Trimming cost V 0 bases and J 9 bases; bases outside gene matches: 9. Germline values: CDR1 SGDLS, CDR2 YYNGEE.

The V and J genes are TRBV9 and TRBJ1-4, with 10 bases that match TRBD1. J lost 7 bases, V lost 2 bases, and 2 bases had no gene match. The CDR3 runs to 14 residues. CDR1 SGDLS and CDR2 YYNGEE come from the germline V gene. The CDR3 reads CASSVGTGAEKLFF. CDR3 nucleotides: TGTGCCAGCAGCGTGGGGACAGGGGCTGAAAAACTGTTTTTT.

The chain is built from TRBV30 and TRBJ1-2, with TRBD1 as a possible D gene (5 bases). CDR3 length: 13 amino acids. Germline CDR1 GTSNPN, CDR2 SVGIG (reference sequence). The ends were cut back, 2 bases at V and 1 base at J, with 8 bases in the middle. CDR3 bases: TGTGCCTGGAGTATACAGGTTAACTATGGCTACACCTTC. This encodes CAWSIQVNYGYTF.

CDR3 in amino acids: CASTPPGHLYGYTF. The DNA for the CDR3 is TGTGCCAGCACCCCCCCGGGACACCTCTATGGCTACACCTTC. The chain has TRBV5-4 and TRBJ1-2; D might be TRBD1 (6 bases). This CDR3 region has 14 residues. The V end lost 6 bases, the J end lost 4 bases, and 16 bases lay between the germline ends. From germline, CDR1 is SGHNT and CDR2 YYREEE (reference sequence).

This chain joins TRBV5-4 and TRBJ2-7; D is uncertain. CDR3 length: 12 residues. V was trimmed by 0 bases and J by 4 bases, leaving 5 bases between them. Germline values: CDR1 SGHNT, CDR2 YYREEE (reference sequence). The CDR3 DNA sequence: TGTGCCAGCAGCTTGGGACAATACGAGCAGTACTTC. Protein: CASSLGQYEQYF. The whole variable domain, remainder taken from reference TRBV5-4 and TRBJ2-7, is ETGVTQSPTHLIKTRGQQVTLRCSSQSGHNTVSWYQQALGQGPQFIFQYYREEENGRGNFPPRFSGLQFPNYSSELNVNALELDDSALYLCASSLGQYEQYFGPGTRLTVT.

The rearrangement joins TRBV5-4 to TRBJ2-3, with D unclear. Trimming took off 0 bases at V and 6 bases at J, with 8 bases between the two ends. The CDR3 consists of 13 residues. The germline CDR1 and CDR2 sequences are SGHNT and YYREEE (reference sequence). The CDR3 bases are TGTGCCAGCAGCTTGGCCTTGGGCGATACGCAGTATTTT. As protein: CASSLALGDTQYF.

This chain links TRBV5-4 with TRBJ2-3; 12 nucleotides agree with TRBD2. V gave up 4 bases and J gave up 0 bases; unmatched junction bases: 3. This CDR3 has 16 amino acids. Per the germline V gene, CDR1 is SGHNT and CDR2 is YYREEE (reference sequence). CDR3 sequence reads: CASSRGTSGSTDTQYF. In DNA, the CDR3 is TGTGCCAGCAGCCGTGGGACTAGCGGGAGCACAGATACGCAGTATTTT. The full variable domain, its missing parts supplied by reference TRBV5-4 and TRBJ2-3, is ETGVTQSPTHLIKTRGQQVTLRCSSQSGHNTVSWYQQALGQGPQFIFQYYREEENGRGNFPPRFSGLQFPNYSSELNVNALELDDSALYLCASSRGTSGSTDTQYFGPGTRLTVL.

The chain recombines TRBV28 with TRBJ1-2; the D is unclear. The CDR3 length is 14 residues. Germline CDR1 and CDR2: MDHEN and SYDVKM. The V end lost 5 bases, the J end lost 7 bases, and 17 bases lay between the germline ends. The CDR3 DNA follows: TGTGCCAGCAGTGGGCTAGCGAGGGCCGGTGGCTACACCTTC. Translation: CASSGLARAGGYTF.

The V and J genes are TRBV18 and TRBJ1-4; D is unresolved. Germline V lookup: CDR1 KGHSH, CDR2 LQKENI. The CDR3 totals 14 residues. Trimming stripped 6 bases from V and 8 bases from J, with 16 bases between. The CDR3 here is CASSRTYEGEKLFF. The CDR3 DNA follows: TGTGCCAGCTCTCGGACTTATGAGGGAGAAAAACTGTTTTTT.

Judged by abundance, this clone is large (0.1 to 1%). This sequence joins TRBV9 and TRBJ2-2; D unresolved. The CDR3 has 15 residues. The V end lost 7 bases, the J end lost 1 base, and 14 bases lay between the germline ends. Per germline, CDR1 SGDLS and CDR2 YYNGEE. The CDR3 coding sequence is TGTGCCAGCCAGTCTGGTCTCTTGAACACCGGGGAGCTGTTTTTT. This gives the protein CASQSGLLNTGELFF.

Only one count was recorded for this clone. The rearrangement joins TRBV28 to TRBJ2-7, with D perhaps matching TRBD2 (7 bases). The CDR3 runs to 18 residues. Germline CDR1 and CDR2: MDHEN and SYDVKM. Trimming cost V 5 bases and J 2 bases, with 25 bases left between them. The CDR3 is CASSTPFGFREGAYEQYF. The CDR3 DNA sequence: TGTGCCAGCAGTACCCCTTTCGGTTTTAGGGAGGGGGCCTACGAGCAGTACTTC. The whole variable domain, remainder taken from reference TRBV28 and TRBJ2-7, is DVKVTQSSRYLVKRTGEKVFLECVQDMDHENMFWYRQDPGLGLRLIYFSYDVKMKEKGDIPEGYSVSREKKERFSLILESASTNQTSMYLCASSTPFGFREGAYEQYFGPGTRLTVT.

J is TRBJ1-5 and V is TRBV28; D unclear. CDR3 length: 14 residues. CDR1 is MDHEN and CDR2 is SYDVKM in the germline V gene. V was pared by 1 base and J by 1 base, with 5 bases between. CDR3 in amino acids: CASSLSGSNQPQHF. In nucleotides, the CDR3 is TGTGCCAGCAGTTTATCTGGGAGCAATCAGCCCCAGCATTTT.